Listed here are 7 T cell receptor beta chains from one sample, sequenced in a study of T cell repertoires in cytomegalovirus infection. TCRdb analysed the reads with MiXCR anew, one entry per CDR3 protein. The table lists 49,000 or so distinct CDR3 sequences, approximately 20% of them singletons. Their specific antigens are unknown. The sequences come from CD8+ T cells from cultured PBMCs, collected from culture after CMV antigen stimulation. Receptor source: a human donor in good health (CMV status not recorded). Some clones in this sample may be carry-over from other donors' samples.

This chain joins TRBV5-4 and TRBJ2-7; TRBD1 matches 7 bases. V gave up 2 bases and J gave up 6 bases; unmatched junction bases: 8. The germline gives CDR1 SGHNT, CDR2 YYREEE (reference sequence). The CDR3 consists of 14 residues. In nucleotides, the CDR3 is TGTGCCAGCAGCTTAGCCGACAGGGCCGTCGAGCAGTACTTC. As protein: CASSLADRAVEQYF.

The chain links TRBV6-6 to TRBJ2-5; 7 positions agree with TRBD1. V gave up 5 bases and J gave up 2 bases; unmatched junction bases: 8. Germline V CDR1 and CDR2: MNHNY, SVGAGI (reference sequence). The CDR3 runs 15 residues. The CDR3 nucleotides read TGTGCCAGCAGTACCGGGGACAGCCTACAAGAGACCCAGTACTTC. Encoded protein: CASSTGDSLQETQYF.

This clonotype has only a few counts. The V and J genes are TRBV20-1 and TRBJ2-7; the match to TRBD2 covers 12 bases. Trimming at V came to 1 base and at J to 7 bases, leaving 5 bases not matched to a gene. The CDR3 runs to 14 residues. The V gene's germline CDR1 is DFQATT and CDR2 SNEGSKA (reference sequence). The CDR3 bases are TGCAGTGCTAGAGCGACTAGCGGGGGAGGTGAGCAGTACTTC. Its translation is CSARATSGGGEQYF.

In this sample, this clonotype turned up a few times. The chain recombines TRBV15 with TRBJ2-7; 8 bases fit TRBD2. Trimming removed 5 bases from V and 1 base from J; junction bases left unmatched: 13. Germline V gene data show CDR1 as LNHNV and CDR2 as YYDKDF (reference sequence). The CDR3 extends over 17 amino acids. CDR3 sequence reads: CATSPDKGLAGSYEQYF. CDR3 nucleotides: TGTGCCACCAGCCCCGACAAGGGCCTAGCGGGTTCCTACGAGCAGTACTTC. The whole variable domain, filled in from reference TRBV15 and TRBJ2-7, reads DAMVIQNPRYQVTQFGKPVTLSCSQTLNHNVMYWYQQKSSQAPKLLFHYYDKDFNNEADTPDNFQSRRPNTSFCFLDIRSPGLGDTAMYLCATSPDKGLAGSYEQYFGPGTRLTVT.

This clonotype showed up just a few times. DNA of the CDR3: TGTGCCAGCAGTGAATGGCAGGCCGAGCAGTACTTC. It translates to CASSEWQAEQYF. The chain is built from TRBV6-1 and TRBJ2-7; D is uncertain. The CDR3 consists of 12 residues. V lost 2 bases to trimming and J lost 6 bases, with 8 bases between them. The germline CDR1 and CDR2 sequences are MNHNS and SASEGT.

V usage is TRBV5-4 and J usage is TRBJ1-6, with no clear D. The V and J ends lost 0 bases and 10 bases respectively, with 8 bases between them. Germline-derived CDR1 and CDR2 are SGHNT and YYREEE (reference sequence). The CDR3 spans 13 residues. CDR3 sequence: CASSLEGGSPLHF. In DNA, the CDR3 is TGTGCCAGCAGCTTGGAAGGAGGCTCACCCCTCCACTTT.

This clonotype was detected a few times. The gene calls are TRBV15 and TRBJ2-1, with D hard to call. Germline V CDR1 and CDR2: LNHNV, YYDKDF (reference sequence). Trimming took 6 bases from V and 5 from J, leaving 11 bases between them. This CDR3 spans 13 amino acids. Here the CDR3 reads CATRPGLDNEQFF. The CDR3 DNA sequence: TGTGCCACCAGACCGGGCCTCGACAATGAGCAGTTCTTC.